The clone carrying this T cell receptor beta chain was observed a handful of times. Its antigen is undetermined. The CDR3 totals 11 residues. Trimming removed 7 bases from V and 2 bases from J, with 9 bases in between. Germline CDR1 SQVTM, CDR2 ANQGSEA. Libraries were prepared by immunoSEQ multiplex PCR; TCRdb keeps only in-frame clonotypes and omits some of them. Among approximately 97,000 clones, roughly 92% were seen once, and the ten largest hold around 1.1%. Donors came from a validation cohort of over a hundred subjects, distinct from the first 666-subject cohort. The data were taken from a study of cytomegalovirus exposure and HLA in healthy donors. Whole-study results and caveats: Some TCR beta chains (about 170 of them) were listed as cytomegalovirus-associated. Specific recognition of CMV antigens was confirmed in vitro for a few chains (all CMV-associated).

The chain employs TRBV29-1 and TRBJ2-7; tentatively, D is TRBD1 (6 bases). Source material: PBMCs. The sequence was obtained from a woman in her thirties in good health and CMV-seropositive. The CDR3 DNA is TGCAGCGCACAGGGCACCTACGAGCAGTACTTC. It specifies CSAQGTYEQYF.